The 3 T cell receptor beta chains reported below all come from one sample, sequenced in a study of neurological immune-mediated disorders. Time point specified: longitudinal time-point 3. From the 5' RACE reads, TCRdb called clonotypes with MiXCR, one entry per CDR3 protein. The top ten hold about 3% of the sample, which has approximately 100,000 distinct CDR3 sequences, 11% seen once. Sequences were obtained from PBMCs. The origin of the receptors is a female donor with HTLV-1-associated myelopathy (HAM/TSP).

This clonotype was detected many times. The chain has TRBV5-5 and TRBJ1-2; D possibly corresponds to TRBD1 (5 bases). Trimming took off 0 bases at V and 6 bases at J, with 15 bases between the two ends. Looked up from germline, CDR1 is SGHKS and CDR2 is YYEKEE (reference sequence). The CDR3 has 15 residues. CDR3: CASSLGTVRANGYTF. As DNA, the CDR3 is TGTGCCAGCAGCTTGGGTACAGTCAGGGCGAATGGCTACACCTTC.

This clonotype was counted at least ten times. V usage is TRBV5-1 and J usage is TRBJ2-5; TRBD2 might be the D (6 bases). This CDR3 comprises 14 residues. From germline, CDR1 is SGHRS and CDR2 YFSETQ. V was clipped by 0 bases and J by 7 bases, with 13 bases between them. The CDR3 sequence: CASSLASDSGTQYF. The CDR3 DNA reads as TGCGCCAGCAGCTTGGCTAGTGATAGCGGGACCCAGTACTTC.

The chain couples TRBV7-2 to TRBJ2-7; D remains unclear. Germline CDR1 SGHTA, CDR2 FQGNSA. Trimming shortened V by 3 bases and J by 3 bases, and 12 bases separated the two germline ends. This CDR3 is built from 14 residues. The CDR3 loop reads CASSLRTKGYEQYF. In nucleotides, the CDR3 is TGTGCCAGCAGCTTGAGAACGAAAGGCTACGAGCAGTACTTC.